Sequencing of this T cell receptor beta chain was carried out in a study of CD8+ T cells in alopecia areata. About the study: At a dose of 5 to 10 mg twice daily, oral tofacitinib was given to treated patients. Tofacitinib dosing lasted 6 to 18 months, which was then followed by 6 months off drug.

Concerning this clone: Its antigen is as yet unknown.

Treatment here: oral pan-JAK inhibitor, 5-10 mg twice daily. TCR sequencing used cDNA made by reverse transcription of extracted RNA. The repertoire was sequenced with immunoSEQ multiplex PCR; TCRdb's copy has only in-frame clones and lacks some. Of about 190,000 clones detected, over 55% appear once; the ten largest clones hold just over 1%. Study-level findings and limits: While patients received tofacitinib, many expanded lesional clones remained present in scalp and blood.

The CDR3 spans 16 residues. V gave up 5 bases and J gave up 5 bases, with 24 bases separating them. Germline CDR1 SQVTM, CDR2 ANQGSEA. The material was CD4+ T cells sorted from blood, obtained at week 24, from a patient treated with tofacitinib. This chain joins TRBV29-1 and TRBJ2-5; D is perhaps TRBD1 (5 bases). This clonotype was sampled from a human donor with alopecia areata. The CDR3 region is CSVNLLQGSDGETQYF. The CDR3 nucleotides read TGCAGCGTTAATCTGCTGCAGGGAAGTGATGGGGAGACCCAGTACTTC.